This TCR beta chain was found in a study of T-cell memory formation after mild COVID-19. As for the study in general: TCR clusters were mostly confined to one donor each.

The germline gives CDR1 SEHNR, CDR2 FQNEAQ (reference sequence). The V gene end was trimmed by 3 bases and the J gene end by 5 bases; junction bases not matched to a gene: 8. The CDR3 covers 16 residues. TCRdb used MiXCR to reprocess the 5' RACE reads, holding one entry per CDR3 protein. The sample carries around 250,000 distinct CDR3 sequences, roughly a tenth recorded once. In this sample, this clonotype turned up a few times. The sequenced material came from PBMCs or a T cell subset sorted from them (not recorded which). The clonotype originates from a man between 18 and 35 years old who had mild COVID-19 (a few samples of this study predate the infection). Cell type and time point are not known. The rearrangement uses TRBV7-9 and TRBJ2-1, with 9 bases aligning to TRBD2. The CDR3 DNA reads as TGTGCCAGCAGCTTCGGCGGGGGGGCCAGGAACAATGAGCAGTTCTTC. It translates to CASSFGGGARNNEQFF.